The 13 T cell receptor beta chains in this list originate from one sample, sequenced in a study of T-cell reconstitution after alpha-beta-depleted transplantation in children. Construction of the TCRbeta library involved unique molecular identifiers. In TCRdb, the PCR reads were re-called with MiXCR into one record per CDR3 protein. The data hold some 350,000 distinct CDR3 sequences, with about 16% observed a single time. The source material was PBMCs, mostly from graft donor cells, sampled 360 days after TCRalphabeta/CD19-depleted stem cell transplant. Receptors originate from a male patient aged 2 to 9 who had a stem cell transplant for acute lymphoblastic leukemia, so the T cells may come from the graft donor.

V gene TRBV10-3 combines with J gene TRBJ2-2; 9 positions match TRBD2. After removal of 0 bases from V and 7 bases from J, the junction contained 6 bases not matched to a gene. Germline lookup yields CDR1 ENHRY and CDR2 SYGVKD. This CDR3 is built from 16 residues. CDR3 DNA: TGTGCCATCAGTGAGTCGACCGGGACTAGCTACGGGGAGCTGTTTTTT. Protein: CAISESTGTSYGELFF.

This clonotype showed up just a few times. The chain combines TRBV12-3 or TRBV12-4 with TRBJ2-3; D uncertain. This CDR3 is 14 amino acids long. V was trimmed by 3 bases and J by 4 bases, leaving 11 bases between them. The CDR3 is CASSLILYPDTQYF. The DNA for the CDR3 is TGTGCCAGCAGTTTGATTCTGTACCCAGATACGCAGTATTTT.

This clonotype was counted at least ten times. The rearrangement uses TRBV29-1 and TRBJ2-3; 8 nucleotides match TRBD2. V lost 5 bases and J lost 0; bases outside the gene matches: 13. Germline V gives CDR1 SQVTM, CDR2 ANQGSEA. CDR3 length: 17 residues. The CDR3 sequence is CSVLGVSGRPSTDTQYF. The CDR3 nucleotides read TGCAGCGTTCTTGGCGTCAGCGGGAGACCTAGCACAGATACGCAGTATTTT.

The CDR3 spells CASSPTVLGDTQYF. CDR3 sequence (DNA): TGTGCCAGCAGTCCGACGGTCCTCGGAGATACGCAGTATTTT. This chain links TRBV12-3 or TRBV12-4 with TRBJ2-3; D gene unclear. V was cut by 5 bases and J by 5 bases, with 14 bases left in between. There are 14 residues in the CDR3.

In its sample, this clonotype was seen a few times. The CDR3 sequence is CASSASDLAKNIQYF. In nucleotides, the CDR3 is TGTGCCAGCAGTGCGAGTGATTTAGCCAAAAACATTCAGTACTTC. The rearrangement links TRBV25-1 to TRBJ2-4; D gene uncertain. This CDR3 region has 15 residues. V lost 4 bases and J lost 0, with 10 bases in between. CDR1 is MGHDK and CDR2 is SYGVNS in the germline V gene.

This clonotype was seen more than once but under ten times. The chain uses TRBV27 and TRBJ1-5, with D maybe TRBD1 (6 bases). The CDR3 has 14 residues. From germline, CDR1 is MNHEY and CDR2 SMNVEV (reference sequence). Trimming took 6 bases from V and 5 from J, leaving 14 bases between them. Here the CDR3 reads CASSRQGRHQPQHF. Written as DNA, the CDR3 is TGTGCCAGCAGCCGTCAGGGGAGACATCAGCCCCAGCATTTT.

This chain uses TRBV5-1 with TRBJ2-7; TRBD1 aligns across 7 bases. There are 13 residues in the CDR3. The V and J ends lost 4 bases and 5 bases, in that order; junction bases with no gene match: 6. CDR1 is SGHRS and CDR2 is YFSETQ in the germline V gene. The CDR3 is CASSRRQGHEQYF. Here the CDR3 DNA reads TGCGCCAGCAGCCGGCGACAGGGCCACGAGCAGTACTTC.

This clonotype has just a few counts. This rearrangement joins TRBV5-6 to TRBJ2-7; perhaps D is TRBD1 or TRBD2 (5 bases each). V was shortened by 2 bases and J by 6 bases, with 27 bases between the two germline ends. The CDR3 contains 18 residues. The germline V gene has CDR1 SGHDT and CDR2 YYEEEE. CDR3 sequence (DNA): TGTGCCAGCAGCTTCTCTTCGGGGCCCCGAAAGGTACGCCGCGAGCAGTACTTC. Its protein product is CASSFSSGPRKVRREQYF. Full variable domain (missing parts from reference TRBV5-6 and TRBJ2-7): DAGVTQSPTHLIKTRGQQVTLRCSPKSGHDTVSWYQQALGQGPQFIFQYYEEEERQRGNFPDRFSGHQFPNYSSELNVNALLLGDSALYLCASSFSSGPRKVRREQYFGPGTRLTVT.

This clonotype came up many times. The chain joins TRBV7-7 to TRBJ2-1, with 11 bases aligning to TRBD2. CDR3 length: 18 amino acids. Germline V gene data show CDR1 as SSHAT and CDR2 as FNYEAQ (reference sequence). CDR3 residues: CAKRYPDSGRGFYNEQFF. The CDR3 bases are TGTGCTAAGCGGTACCCTGATAGCGGGAGGGGTTTCTACAATGAGCAGTTCTTC.

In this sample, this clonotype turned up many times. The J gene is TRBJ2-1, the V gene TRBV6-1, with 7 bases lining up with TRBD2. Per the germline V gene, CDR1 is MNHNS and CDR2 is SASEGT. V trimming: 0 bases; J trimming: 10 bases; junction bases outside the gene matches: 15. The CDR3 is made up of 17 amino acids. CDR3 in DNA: TGTGCCAGCAGTGAAGCGCTCCTAGCGGTGGGGGTAGAAGAGCAGTTCTTC. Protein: CASSEALLAVGVEEQFF.

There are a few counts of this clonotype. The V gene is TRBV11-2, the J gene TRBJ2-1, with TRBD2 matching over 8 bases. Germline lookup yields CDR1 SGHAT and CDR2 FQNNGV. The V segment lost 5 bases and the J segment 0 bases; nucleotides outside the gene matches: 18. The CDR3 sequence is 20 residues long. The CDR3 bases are TGTGCCAGCAGCCCAAGCCTTACCTATAGCGGGACTAGCTCCTACAATGAGCAGTTCTTC. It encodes CASSPSLTYSGTSSYNEQFF.

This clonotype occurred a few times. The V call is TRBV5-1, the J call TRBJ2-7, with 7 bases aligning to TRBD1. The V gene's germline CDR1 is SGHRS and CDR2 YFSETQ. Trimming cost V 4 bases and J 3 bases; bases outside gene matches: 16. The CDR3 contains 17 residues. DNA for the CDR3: TGCGCCAGCAGCCGGGACAGCGCCCCGGCACTAATCTACGAGCAGTACTTC. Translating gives CASSRDSAPALIYEQYF.

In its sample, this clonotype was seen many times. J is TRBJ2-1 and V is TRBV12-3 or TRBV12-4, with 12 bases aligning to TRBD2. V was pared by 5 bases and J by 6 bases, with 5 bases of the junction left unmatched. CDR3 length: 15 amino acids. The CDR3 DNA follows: TGTGCCAGCAGTCCCCTAGCGGGAGGGCCCAATGAGCAGTTCTTC. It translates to CASSPLAGGPNEQFF.